This is a list of T cell receptor beta chains from one sample in a study of blood T cells in healthy people across ages. TCRdb re-analysed the 5' RACE reads in MiXCR, keeping a single row per CDR3 protein. This sample has about 830,000 distinct CDR3 sequences; roughly 60% occur once, and the top ten carry around a quarter. Specimen: blood. The origin of the receptors is a man aged 25-45 years in good health. CDR3s include the opening cysteine and the closing phenylalanine or tryptophan. D genes are given only for firm matches. A row's size may be missing; if present it is once, few, many or a size class.

D: -
V: TRBV4-2
size: -
J: TRBJ2-5
DNA: TGTGCCAGCAGCCAAGATTCGGGGGTTGCGGAGACCCAGTACTTC
CDR3: CASSQDSGVAETQYF

D: -
V: TRBV4-3
size: -
J: TRBJ2-5
DNA: TGCGCCAGCAGCCAAGATATCAGCGGCGCGTACCAAGAGACCCAGTACTTC
CDR3: CASSQDISGAYQETQYF

D: -
V: TRBV7-8
size: -
J: TRBJ1-2
DNA: TGTGCCAGCAGCTTAGCGGAACCCCAAGGGACCGAGAGTTCTAACTATGGCTACACCTTC
CDR3: CASSLAEPQGTESSNYGYTF

D: -
V: TRBV7-3
size: -
J: TRBJ2-7
DNA: TGTGCCAGCAGTCCCAGGGGACGAGACGAGCAGTACTTC
CDR3: CASSPRGRDEQYF

D: -
V: TRBV7-3
size: few
J: TRBJ2-3
DNA: TGTGCCAGCAGCCCCAGTGAGGGGGATACGCAGTATTTT
CDR3: CASSPSEGDTQYF

D: -
V: TRBV20-1
size: -
J: TRBJ1-2
DNA: TGCAGTGCTAGAAGCCAGTATGGAGGCTACACCTTC
CDR3: CSARSQYGGYTF

D: TRBD1
V: TRBV10-3
size: -
J: TRBJ2-7
DNA: TGTGCCATCAGTGAACAGCACCGGGACAGGGATTACGAGCAGTACTTC
CDR3: CAISEQHRDRDYEQYF

D: TRBD2
V: TRBV3-1
size: once
J: TRBJ2-1
DNA: TGTGCCAGCAGCCTAGTAGCGGGAGAGCCTAGAAATGAGCAGTTCTTC
CDR3: CASSLVAGEPRNEQFF

D: -
V: TRBV13
size: many
J: TRBJ1-2
DNA: TGTGCCACCGCGGTAGGGGTGGCTGGCTACACCTTC
CDR3: CATAVGVAGYTF

D: -
V: TRBV28
size: few
J: TRBJ2-3
DNA: TGTGCCAGCATAAAAGTGGGCACAGATACGCAGTATTTT
CDR3: CASIKVGTDTQYF

D: TRBD2
V: TRBV20-1
size: few
J: TRBJ2-1
DNA: TGCAGTGCTAGAGTGGGGACTACGCCGGAGCAGTTCTTC
CDR3: CSARVGTTPEQFF

D: -
V: TRBV7-9
size: -
J: TRBJ2-6
DNA: TGTGCCAGCAGCCTAGTAGATCCTGGGGCCAACGTCCTGACTTTC
CDR3: CASSLVDPGANVLTF

D: -
V: TRBV6-5
size: -
J: TRBJ1-6
DNA: TGTGCCAGCAGTCTGACAGACCCTTATAATTCACCCCTCCACTTT
CDR3: CASSLTDPYNSPLHF

D: -
V: TRBV5-5
size: -
J: TRBJ1-1
DNA: TGTGCCAGCAGCTTGGTGGGACCAGGAGAAGCTTTCTTT
CDR3: CASSLVGPGEAFF

D: TRBD2
V: TRBV6-5
size: few
J: TRBJ2-5
DNA: TGTGCCAGCAGCTTAGCGGGGGGGCGTTTTGAGACCCAGTACTTC
CDR3: CASSLAGGRFETQYF

D: -
V: TRBV5-1
size: -
J: TRBJ2-5
DNA: TGCGCCAGCAGCTTGAGCGGACTCTGGGAGCAGTACTTC
CDR3: CASSLSGLWEQYF

D: -
V: TRBV7-2
size: -
J: TRBJ2-5
DNA: TGTGCCAGCAGCTTAAAGGCAAAAGAGACCCAGTACTTC
CDR3: CASSLKAKETQYF

D: -
V: TRBV11-2
size: -
J: TRBJ2-6
DNA: TGTGCCAGCAGCGCAGGCCCGGGGTGGCAGGGTAATCTAATGGGGGCCAACGTCCTGACTTTC
CDR3: CASSAGPGWQGNLMGANVLTF

D: TRBD2
V: TRBV6-2/TRBV6-3
size: -
J: TRBJ2-1
DNA: TGTGCCAGCAGGCCGACTAGCGGTGATGAGCAGTTCTTC
CDR3: CASRPTSGDEQFF

D: TRBD2
V: TRBV11-2
size: -
J: TRBJ2-5
DNA: TGTGCCAGCAGCTTAAGGTTTAGCGGGGTCTCCGGGGAGACCCAGTACTTC
CDR3: CASSLRFSGVSGETQYF

D: TRBD2
V: TRBV20-1
size: -
J: TRBJ2-7
DNA: TGCAGTGCTGATACCGGGACTACGAGCTCCTACGAGCAGTACTTC
CDR3: CSADTGTTSSYEQYF

D: TRBD1
V: TRBV6-1
size: -
J: TRBJ2-3
DNA: TGTGCCAGCACCCTGAAAAAAATGGACAGGGGAAGAGATACGCAGTATTTT
CDR3: CASTLKKMDRGRDTQYF

D: -
V: TRBV20-1
size: -
J: TRBJ2-5
DNA: TGCAGTGCTCCGCAGGGTGGAGAGACCCAGTACTTC
CDR3: CSAPQGGETQYF

D: -
V: TRBV20-1
size: -
J: TRBJ2-3
DNA: TGCAGTGCTAGAGTGGGGGGTACGCAGTATTTT
CDR3: CSARVGGTQYF

D: -
V: TRBV29-1
size: -
J: TRBJ1-6
DNA: TGCAGCGTGAGACACCGGGACGCCAATTCACCCCTCCACTTT
CDR3: CSVRHRDANSPLHF

D: TRBD1
V: TRBV7-3
size: -
J: TRBJ2-5
DNA: TGTGCCAGCAGCTTGGGGGCGGGACAGGGAATTGGAGAGACCCAGTACTTC
CDR3: CASSLGAGQGIGETQYF

D: TRBD2
V: TRBV20-1
size: -
J: TRBJ2-1
DNA: TGCAGTGCTCCCGGGACTAGTATTTACAATGAGCAGTTCTTC
CDR3: CSAPGTSIYNEQFF

D: TRBD2
V: TRBV12-3/TRBV12-4
size: few
J: TRBJ2-5
DNA: TGTGCCAGCAGTTTACTAGCGGGGGCTAGGGAGACCCAGTACTTC
CDR3: CASSLLAGARETQYF

D: TRBD1
V: TRBV7-9
size: -
J: TRBJ1-1
DNA: TGTGCCAGCAGCTTCACCTCTTCAGGGGGCCGCACTGAAGCTTTCTTT
CDR3: CASSFTSSGGRTEAFF

D: -
V: TRBV20-1
size: few
J: TRBJ1-6
DNA: TGCAGTGCTAGAGATGGGGATAGCTCCTATAATTCACCCCTCCACTTT
CDR3: CSARDGDSSYNSPLHF

D: -
V: TRBV10-3
size: -
J: TRBJ2-5
DNA: TGTGCCATCAGTGAAGGAGGGGCCGAGACCCAGTACTTC
CDR3: CAISEGGAETQYF